This T cell receptor beta chain is from a study of vaccination effects on CD4 cells after COVID-19. About this clone: Its target is not known.

This table comes from immunoSEQ multiplex PCR, and its TCRdb copy is limited to in-frame clones, with some not included. The sample consists of some 40,000 clones, over 60% of them appearing once. CD4+ T cells were isolated after approximately 10 days of culture. A positive SARS-CoV-2 PCR test fell between March and December 2020. All study participants received two doses of BNT162b2 or mRNA-1273 vaccine. Half-medium exchanges with IL-2 medium took place on days 3 and 7. The length of the CDR3 is 13 residues. The sequencing used CD4+ T cells from PBMCs cultured without peptide, collected after COVID-19 vaccination. This receptor was taken from a human donor who had a prior SARS-CoV-2 infection. This chain connects TRBV21-1 to TRBJ2-5. TRBV21-1 is a pseudogene locus. The CDR3 protein is CATGGTAEETQYF. CDR3 nucleotides: TGTGCCACCGGGGGGACAGCAGAAGAGACCCAGTACTTC.